Listed below are T cell receptor beta chains from one sample, sequenced in a study of cytomegalovirus exposure and HLA in healthy donors. Method: immunoSEQ multiplex PCR; TCRdb's copy keeps in-frame clones and lacks some. The profile covers 150,000 to 170,000 clones, with roughly 86% appearing a single time and around 2.1% taken by the ten largest. Sequenced input: PBMCs. The receptors shown here come from a human donor in good health. Each CDR3 is given with its conserved first and last residue. D genes are given only for firm matches. Expanded clones are given a class, and other clones once, few, many or no size at all.

clone_size: once
j_call: TRBJ1-2
v_call: TRBV5-1
d_call: TRBD1
cdr3_aa: CASSLSGTGIRGYTF
cdr3_nt: TGCGCCAGCAGCTTGAGTGGGACAGGGATTCGGGGCTACACCTTC

clone_size: NA
j_call: TRBJ2-1
v_call: TRBV5-1
d_call: TRBD1
cdr3_aa: CASSGGQLNEQFF
cdr3_nt: TGCGCCAGCAGCGGGGGACAGTTAAATGAGCAGTTCTTC

clone_size: NA
j_call: TRBJ2-7
v_call: TRBV15
d_call: TRBD2
cdr3_aa: CATSRPTSGATIEQYF
cdr3_nt: TGTGCCACCAGCAGGCCTACTAGCGGGGCGACGATAGAGCAGTACTTC

clone_size: NA
j_call: TRBJ2-5
v_call: TRBV7-7
d_call: NA
cdr3_aa: CASSFSRGGTQYF
cdr3_nt: TGTGCTAGCAGCTTTTCACGTGGAGGGACCCAGTACTTC

clone_size: NA
j_call: TRBJ1-2
v_call: TRBV6-1
d_call: NA
cdr3_aa: CASTPRDRNYGYTF
cdr3_nt: TGTGCCAGCACCCCCCGAGACAGGAACTATGGCTACACCTTC

clone_size: NA
j_call: TRBJ2-7
v_call: TRBV5-6
d_call: TRBD1
cdr3_aa: CASSTFGTGSYEQYF
cdr3_nt: TGTGCCAGCAGCACCTTCGGGACAGGGTCCTACGAGCAGTACTTC

clone_size: once
j_call: TRBJ2-1
v_call: TRBV12-5
d_call: NA
cdr3_aa: CASGFPIEQFF
cdr3_nt: TGTGCTAGTGGTTTCCCCATTGAGCAGTTCTTC

clone_size: once
j_call: TRBJ2-1
v_call: TRBV2
d_call: NA
cdr3_aa: CASSSNPAYNEQFF
cdr3_nt: TGTGCCAGCAGTTCCAATCCAGCCTACAATGAGCAGTTCTTC

clone_size: NA
j_call: TRBJ2-1
v_call: TRBV15
d_call: NA
cdr3_aa: CATSNRVVDNEQFF
cdr3_nt: TGTGCCACCAGCAACAGGGTAGTGGACAATGAGCAGTTCTTC

clone_size: NA
j_call: TRBJ2-5
v_call: TRBV7-3
d_call: TRBD2
cdr3_aa: CASSLNLWGLAGGGQETQYF
cdr3_nt: TGTGCCAGCAGCTTAAATTTATGGGGACTAGCGGGAGGTGGGCAAGAGACCCAGTACTTC

clone_size: NA
j_call: TRBJ2-3
v_call: TRBV6-5
d_call: TRBD2
cdr3_aa: CAGSRDYTDTQYF
cdr3_nt: TGTGCCGGCAGTCGGGACTACACAGATACGCAGTATTTT